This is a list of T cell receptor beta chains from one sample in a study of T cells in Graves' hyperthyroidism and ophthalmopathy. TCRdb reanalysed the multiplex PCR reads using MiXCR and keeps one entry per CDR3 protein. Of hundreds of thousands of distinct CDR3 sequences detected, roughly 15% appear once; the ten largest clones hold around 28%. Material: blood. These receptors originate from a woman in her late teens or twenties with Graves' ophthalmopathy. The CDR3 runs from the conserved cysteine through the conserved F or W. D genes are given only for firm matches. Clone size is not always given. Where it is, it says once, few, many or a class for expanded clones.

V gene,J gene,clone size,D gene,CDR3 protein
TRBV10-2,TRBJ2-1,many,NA,CASSTVGSYNEQFF
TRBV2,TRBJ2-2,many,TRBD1,CASSSGQYTGELFF
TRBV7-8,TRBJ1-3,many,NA,CASSSQGVSGNTIYF
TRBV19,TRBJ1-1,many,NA,CASSPNGQGLHTEAFF
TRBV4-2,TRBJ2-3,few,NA,CASSQEGWGATDTQYF
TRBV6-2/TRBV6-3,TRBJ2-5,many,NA,CASSYSGWKAYLETQYF
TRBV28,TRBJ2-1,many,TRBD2,CASTEREYEQFF
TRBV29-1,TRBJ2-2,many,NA,CSAHRVGTGELFF
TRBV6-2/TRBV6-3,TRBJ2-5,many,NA,CASSYLWEETQYF
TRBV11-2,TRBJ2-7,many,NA,CASSWGGHPTYEQYF
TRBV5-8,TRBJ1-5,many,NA,CASSLDYNQPQHF
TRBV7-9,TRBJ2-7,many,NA,CASSFIVSEYEQYF
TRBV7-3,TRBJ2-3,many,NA,CASSSPGRAQYF
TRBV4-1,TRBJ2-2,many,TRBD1,CASSRRTTGFTGELFF
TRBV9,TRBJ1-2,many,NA,CASSVAVDGVYGYTF
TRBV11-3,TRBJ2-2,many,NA,CASSLRAGVTGELFF
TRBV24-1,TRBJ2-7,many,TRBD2,CATSDRTSPPYEQYF
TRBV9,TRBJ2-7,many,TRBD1,CASSTGDSVYEQYF
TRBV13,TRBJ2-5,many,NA,CASSKGGDTPYF
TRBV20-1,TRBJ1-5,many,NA,CSASKPRGGEDQPQHF
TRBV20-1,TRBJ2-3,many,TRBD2,CSARGGGDTDTQYF
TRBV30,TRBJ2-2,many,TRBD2,CAWRDSGGNTGELFF
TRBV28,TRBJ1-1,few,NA,CASSFNRVSTEAFF
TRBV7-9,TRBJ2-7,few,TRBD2,CASSPPGTSGGDEQYF
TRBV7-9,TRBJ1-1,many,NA,CASSPGIPQGPRTSQAFF
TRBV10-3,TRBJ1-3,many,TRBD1,CAISEFPTGPSGNTIYF
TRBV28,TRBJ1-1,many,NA,CASSLPGGGAFF
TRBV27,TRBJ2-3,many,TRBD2,CASSLLAEGTDTQYF
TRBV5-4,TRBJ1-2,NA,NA,CASSHPATLYGYTF
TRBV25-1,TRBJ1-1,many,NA,CASSSSWGSMNTEAFF